This T cell receptor beta chain was profiled in a study of blood T cells in healthy people across ages. Across the whole study: Every two T cells gave about one barcoded beta molecule via template switching.

Between the trimmed V and J ends, which lost 4 bases and 6 bases, there was a span of 17 bases. The CDR3 has 14 amino acids. Germline assignment: CDR1 SGDLS and CDR2 YYNGEE. A sample-barcoded 5' primer and a J-beta primer mix were used in a second PCR of roughly 7 to 11 cycles. Via MiXCR, TCRdb re-called the 5' RACE reads, giving one row per CDR3 protein. Seen here are more than 900,000 distinct CDR3 sequences, almost 30% observed once, and the top ten hold 10%. This clonotype has a count of ten or more. The donors, all healthy, were Caucasians living in Russia, aged about 6 to 100. The same specimen was also included in a second study, on T cells of mothers and their children. That publication notes: Thymic selection shapes TCR recombination output similarly in related and unrelated pairs.

Sequencing input: blood. This TCR was recovered from a woman between 35 and 50 years old in good health. The chain has TRBV9 and TRBJ2-7; possibly TRBD1 or TRBD2 for D (6 bases each). The CDR3 protein is CASSRGTGKIEQYF. The CDR3 nucleotides are TGTGCCAGCAGCAGGGGGACTGGGAAGATCGAGCAGTACTTC. The entire variable domain, with the rest obtained from reference TRBV9 and TRBJ2-7, is as follows: DSGVTQTPKHLITATGQRVTLRCSPRSGDLSVYWYQQSLDQGLQFLIQYYNGEERAKGNILERFSAQQFPDLHSELNLSSLELGDSALYFCASSRGTGKIEQYFGPGTRLTVT.